Below, 3 T cell receptor beta chains from the same sample are listed, as sequenced in a study of tissue T cells after allogeneic stem cell transplantation. This research-autopsy study prospectively enrolled adult allogeneic hematopoietic cell transplant recipients with steroid-refractory graft-versus-host disease. Here immunoSEQ multiplex PCR was the method, and the copy in TCRdb shows in-frame clones only, minus some. The table includes 2,500 to 3,000 clones, approximately 64% detected once. The starting material was descending colon tissue, obtained at autopsy. These receptors were collected from a male patient older than 55 with steroid-refractory graft-versus-host disease after an allogeneic stem cell transplant. The graft donor may have contributed some T cells.

The chain recombines TRBV24-1 with TRBJ1-2, with unresolved D. Trimming cost V 5 bases and J 8 bases, with 8 bases left between them. The CDR3 consists of 11 residues. Germline V lookup: CDR1 KGHDR, CDR2 SFDVKD. The CDR3 is CATSGVDGYTF. For the CDR3, the DNA is TGTGCCACCAGTGGGGTGGACGGCTACACCTTC.

By frequency in the sample, this clone is large (0.1 to 1%). The chain joins TRBV5-4 to TRBJ2-2, with unresolved D. Per the germline V gene, CDR1 is SGHNT and CDR2 is YYREEE (reference sequence). The length of the CDR3 is 13 residues. The V end was cut by 6 bases, the J end by 1 base, with 7 bases between. CDR3 DNA sequence: TGTGCCAGCATCGCGGAGAACACCGGGGAGCTGTTTTTT. Translated, it gives CASIAENTGELFF. Full variable domain (outside the CDR3, taken from reference TRBV5-4 and TRBJ2-2): ETGVTQSPTHLIKTRGQQVTLRCSSQSGHNTVSWYQQALGQGPQFIFQYYREEENGRGNFPPRFSGLQFPNYSSELNVNALELDDSALYLCASIAENTGELFFGEGSRLTVL.

This clone has just a few counts. The chain uses TRBV9 and TRBJ2-1; 11 bases line up with TRBD2. V was clipped by 4 bases and J by 7 bases; unmatched bases: 7. In germline, CDR1 is SGDLS, CDR2 YYNGEE. The CDR3 sequence is 15 residues long. CDR3 amino acids: CASSYSGGAYNEQFF. CDR3 sequence (DNA): TGTGCCAGCAGCTATAGCGGGGGGGCGTATAATGAGCAGTTCTTC.